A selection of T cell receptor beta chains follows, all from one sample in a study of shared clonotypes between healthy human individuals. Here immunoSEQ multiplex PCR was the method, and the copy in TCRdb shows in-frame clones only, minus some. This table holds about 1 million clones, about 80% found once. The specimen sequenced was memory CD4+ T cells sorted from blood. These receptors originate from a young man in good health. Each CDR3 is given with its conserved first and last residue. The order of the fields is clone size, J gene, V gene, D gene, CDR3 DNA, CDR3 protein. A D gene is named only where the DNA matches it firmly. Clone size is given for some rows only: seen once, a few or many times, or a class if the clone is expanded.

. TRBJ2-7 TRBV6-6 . TGTGCCAGCAGTTACGAGGCAGGGACCTACGAGCAGTACTTC CASSYEAGTYEQYF
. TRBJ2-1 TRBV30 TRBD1 TGTGCCTGGCAGGGGGTCTCCTACAATGAGCAGTTCTTC CAWQGVSYNEQFF
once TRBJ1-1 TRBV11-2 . TGTGCCAGCAGCTTAGCATCAGGCATGAACACTGAAGCTTTCTTT CASSLASGMNTEAFF
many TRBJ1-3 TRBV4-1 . TGCGCCAGCAGCCAAGATCAGCTCGGAAACACCATATATTTT CASSQDQLGNTIYF
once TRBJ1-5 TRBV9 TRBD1 TGTGCCAGCAGCGGACCGGGACAGGGCAATCAGCCCCAGCATTTT CASSGPGQGNQPQHF
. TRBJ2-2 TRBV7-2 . TGTGCCAGCAGCTTAGACCCCCCTCCGGGGGGGGAGCTGTTTTTT CASSLDPPPGGELFF
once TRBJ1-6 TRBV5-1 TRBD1 TGCGCCAGCAGCTCCGGACAGGGAACCTATAATTCACCCCTCCACTTT CASSSGQGTYNSPLHF
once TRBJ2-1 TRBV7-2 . TGTGCCAGCAGTAACTTTCAGGGAGGTGAGCAGTTCTTC CASSNFQGGEQFF
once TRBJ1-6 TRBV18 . TGTGCCAGCTCACCACGGGAGGGTAATTCACCCCTCCACTTT CASSPREGNSPLHF
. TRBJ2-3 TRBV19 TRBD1 TGTGCCAGTAGTTCCCCTCGGGACAGGGCGGGGACAGATACGCAGTATTTT CASSSPRDRAGTDTQYF
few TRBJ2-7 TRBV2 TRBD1 TGTGCCAGCAGTTCTCGGACAGGGCCTTCCTACGAGCAGTACTTC CASSSRTGPSYEQYF
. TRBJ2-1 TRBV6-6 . TGTGCCAGCAGTTACTCGAAGGCCAACTACAATGAGCAGTTCTTC CASSYSKANYNEQFF
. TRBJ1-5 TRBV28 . TGTGCCAGCAGCCCGGCCATTCACGGGCCCCAGCATTTT CASSPAIHGPQHF
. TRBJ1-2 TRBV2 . TGTGCCAGCAGTGAATACGCCCCCACTCGGTGGGGTGGCTACACCTTC CASSEYAPTRWGGYTF
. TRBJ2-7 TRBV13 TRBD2 TGTGCCAGCAGCGACCGACGGACTAGCGGGAGCTACGAGCAGTACTTC CASSDRRTSGSYEQYF
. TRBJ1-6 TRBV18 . TGTGCCAGCTCACCACTTGGTACTAGTGATAGCTCCTATAATTCACCCCTCCACTTT CASSPLGTSDSSYNSPLHF
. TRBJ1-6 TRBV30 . TGTGCCTGGACCGCAGGGGTTGATTCACCCCTCCACTTT CAWTAGVDSPLHF
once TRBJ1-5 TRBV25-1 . TGTGCCAGCTCCCGGGGGCCCAATCAGCCCCAGCATTTT CASSRGPNQPQHF
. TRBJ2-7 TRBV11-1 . TGTGCCAGCAGCTTAAACGACGGATACGAGCAGTACTTC CASSLNDGYEQYF
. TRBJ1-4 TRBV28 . TGTGCCAGCAGCCCCCCCTCGGGTACTAATGAAAAACTGTTTTTT CASSPPSGTNEKLFF
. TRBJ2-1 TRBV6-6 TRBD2 TGTGCCAGCAGTTTTGAAAGCGGGGATTTCTACAATGAGCAGTTCTTC CASSFESGDFYNEQFF
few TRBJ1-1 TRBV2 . TGTGCCAGCAGTGAAGAAATCCCTAAAGCTTTCTTT CASSEEIPKAFF
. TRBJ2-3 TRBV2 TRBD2 TGTGCCAGCAGTGAAAAACTAGCGGGGGGTGGGGATACGCAGTATTTT CASSEKLAGGGDTQYF
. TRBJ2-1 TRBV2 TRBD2 TGTGCCAGCAGCCGAAGAACTAGCGGGGCCTCCCCCCCTGAGCAGTTCTTC CASSRRTSGASPPEQFF
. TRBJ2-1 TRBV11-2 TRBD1 TGTGCCAGCAGCTACACCGGGACAGGGGTATTAGATGAGCAGTTCTTC CASSYTGTGVLDEQFF
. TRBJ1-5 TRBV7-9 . TGTGCCAGCAGCTTAGAATTTGTGGCAGGGAAAGGTGGCAATCAGCCCCAGCATTTT CASSLEFVAGKGGNQPQHF
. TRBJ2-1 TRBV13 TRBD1 TGTGCCAGCAGCTCCTGGGTGGGGACAGGGGTTGATGAGCAGTTCTTC CASSSWVGTGVDEQFF
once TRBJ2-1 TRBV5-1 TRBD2 TGCGCCAGCATCCCTAGGGGAGCTAGCGGGAGCGCGGGTTCCTACAATGAGCAGTTCTTC CASIPRGASGSAGSYNEQFF